One and the same sample provided the 20 T cell receptor beta chains below, sequenced in a study of monozygotic twins with inflammatory bowel disease. With the 5' RACE reads reprocessed, TCRdb shows one record per CDR3 protein and no DNA. Recorded for this sample: 200,000 to 250,000 distinct CDR3 sequences. The material sequenced was blood. The receptors were gathered from a human donor with ulcerative colitis or Crohn's disease, or a healthy co-twin of an affected twin (not recorded which).

The chain is built from TRBV29-1 and TRBJ2-3; lacking DNA, the TRBD2 call made by TCRdb goes unchecked. This CDR3 is built from 15 residues. Per the germline V gene, CDR1 is SQVTM and CDR2 is ANQGSEA. The CDR3 sequence: CSVGASASAADTQYF.

This chain uses TRBV20-1 with TRBJ2-1; TCRdb's assignment of TRBD1 cannot be checked, as there is no DNA. CDR1 DFQATT and CDR2 SNEGSKA come from the germline V gene (reference sequence). The CDR3 has 15 amino acids. The CDR3 reads CSGSSGGASYNEQFF.

The V gene is TRBV7-2, the J gene TRBJ2-3; without DNA, the TCRdb call of TRBD1 cannot be checked. The CDR3 is 15 amino acids. CDR1 and CDR2 from the germline V gene are SGHTA and FQGNSA. The CDR3 sequence: CASSSGQVHTDTQYF.

The genes are TRBV9 and TRBJ2-3; TCRdb calls TRBD2, which cannot be checked without DNA. The CDR3 runs to 16 residues. The germline V gene encodes CDR1 SGDLS and CDR2 YYNGEE. CDR3 sequence reads: CASSPPGGVAADTQYF.

The V and J genes are TRBV6-5 and TRBJ1-1. CDR1 is MNHEY, CDR2 SVGAGI, per germline. The CDR3 sequence is 14 residues long. CDR3 loop: CASSYSQAGPEAFF.

The CDR3 protein is CASSPLGYGYTF. The chain combines TRBV5-1 with TRBJ1-2. Germline V gives CDR1 SGHRS, CDR2 YFSETQ. The CDR3 is 12 residues long.

This chain links TRBV20-1 with TRBJ1-2. CDR1 is DFQATT and CDR2 is SNEGSKA in the germline V gene (reference sequence). The CDR3 covers 12 residues. The CDR3 protein is CSASGREYGYTF.

This sequence joins TRBV10-3 and TRBJ2-1. The CDR3 sequence is 14 residues long. Germline CDR1 is ENHRY and CDR2 is SYGVKD. CDR3 residues: CAISRGATNNEQFF.

The J gene is TRBJ1-1, the V gene TRBV12-3 or TRBV12-4. The CDR3 spans 13 residues. CDR3 sequence reads: CASRRGPNTEAFF.

The CDR3 spells CASGSGPTDTQYF. V is TRBV9 and J is TRBJ2-3; TCRdb's D gene call, TRBD2, goes unchecked for lack of DNA. Germline-derived CDR1 and CDR2 are SGDLS and YYNGEE. This CDR3 has 13 amino acids.

The chain joins TRBV20-1 to TRBJ2-5; TCRdb proposes TRBD1, but this gene call is untestable without DNA. The CDR3 is 14 amino acids. Germline V lookup: CDR1 DFQATT, CDR2 SNEGSKA (reference sequence). The CDR3 here is CSARDQTGQETQYF.

The chain employs TRBV5-1 and TRBJ2-7. The CDR3 totals 13 residues. Germline loops: CDR1 SGHRS, CDR2 YFSETQ. CDR3 residues: CASSPSGTSEQYF.

The V and J genes are TRBV5-1 and TRBJ2-2; TCRdb's D call of TRBD2 is untestable without DNA. The CDR3 covers 16 residues. Germline V gives CDR1 SGHRS, CDR2 YFSETQ. The CDR3 sequence: CASSLAGVLNTGELFF. Combining the CDR3 with reference TRBV5-1 and TRBJ2-2 gives the whole variable domain KAGVTQTPRYLIKTRGQQVTLSCSPISGHRSVSWYQQTPGQGLQFLFEYFSETQRNKGNFPGRFSGRQFSNSRSEMNVSTLELGDSALYLCASSLAGVLNTGELFFGEGSRLTVL.

The chain recombines TRBV7-6 with TRBJ2-5; TCRdb returns TRBD2, unconfirmable since there is no DNA. This CDR3 has 16 amino acids. Germline loops: CDR1 SGHVS, CDR2 FNYEAQ. This CDR3 is CASTRTSGAYRETQYF.

The chain recombines TRBV5-1 with TRBJ2-7; TCRdb proposes TRBD1, but this gene call is untestable without DNA. Germline V CDR1 and CDR2: SGHRS, YFSETQ. CDR3 length: 13 residues. The CDR3 protein is CASSLLGANEQYF.

The J gene is TRBJ1-2, the V gene TRBV29-1; TCRdb indicates TRBD1, and absent DNA this call remains unverified. CDR3 length: 12 amino acids. Germline-derived CDR1 and CDR2 are SQVTM and ANQGSEA. CDR3 amino acids: CSVWGTEYGYTF.

The V gene is TRBV25-1, the J gene TRBJ1-1; without DNA, the TCRdb call of TRBD1 cannot be checked. The CDR3 runs 14 residues. The germline V gene encodes CDR1 MGHDK and CDR2 SYGVNS. Here the CDR3 reads CASSGYRGNTEAFF.

The chain has TRBV3-1 and TRBJ2-1. The CDR3 covers 16 residues. Per the germline V gene, CDR1 is LGHDT and CDR2 is YNNKEL (reference sequence). The CDR3 spells CASSQDRGKIYNEQFF.

The rearrangement links TRBV14 to TRBJ1-2; without DNA, the TCRdb call of TRBD1 cannot be checked. The CDR3 loop spans 14 amino acids. CDR1 is SGHDN and CDR2 is FVKESK in the germline V gene. CDR3 loop: CASSQVGQPYGYTF. The full variable domain, completed using reference TRBV14 and TRBJ1-2, is EAGVTQFPSHSVIEKGQTVTLRCDPISGHDNLYWYRRVMGKEIKFLLHFVKESKQDESGMPNNRFLAERTGGTYSTLKVQPAELEDSGVYFCASSQVGQPYGYTFGSGTRLTVV.

V is TRBV4-1 and J is TRBJ2-7; TCRdb selects TRBD1, and the lack of DNA leaves this call unchecked. The CDR3 has 14 amino acids. Germline V CDR1 and CDR2: MGHRA, YSYEKL. The CDR3 region is CASSQGQGAIEQYF.